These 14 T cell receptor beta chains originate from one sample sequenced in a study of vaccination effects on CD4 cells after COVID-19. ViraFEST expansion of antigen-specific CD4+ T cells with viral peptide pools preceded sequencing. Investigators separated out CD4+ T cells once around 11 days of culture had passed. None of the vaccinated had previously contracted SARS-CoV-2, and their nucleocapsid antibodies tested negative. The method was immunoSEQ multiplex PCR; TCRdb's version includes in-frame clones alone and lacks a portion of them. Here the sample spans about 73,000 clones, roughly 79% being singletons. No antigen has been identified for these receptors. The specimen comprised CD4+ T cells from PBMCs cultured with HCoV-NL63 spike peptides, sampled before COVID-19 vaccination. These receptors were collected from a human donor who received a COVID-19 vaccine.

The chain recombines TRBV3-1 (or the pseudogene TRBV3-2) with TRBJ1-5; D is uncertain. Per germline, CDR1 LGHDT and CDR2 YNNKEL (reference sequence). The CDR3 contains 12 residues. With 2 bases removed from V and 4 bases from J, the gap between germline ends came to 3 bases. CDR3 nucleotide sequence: TGTGCCAGCAGCCAATTTAATCAGCCCCAGCATTTT. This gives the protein CASSQFNQPQHF.

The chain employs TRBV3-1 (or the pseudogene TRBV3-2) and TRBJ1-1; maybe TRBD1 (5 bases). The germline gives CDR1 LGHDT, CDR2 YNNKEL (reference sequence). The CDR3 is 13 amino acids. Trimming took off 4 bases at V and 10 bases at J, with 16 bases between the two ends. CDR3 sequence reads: CASSPGTTETAFF. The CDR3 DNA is TGTGCCAGCAGCCCCGGAACGACAGAGACAGCTTTCTTT.

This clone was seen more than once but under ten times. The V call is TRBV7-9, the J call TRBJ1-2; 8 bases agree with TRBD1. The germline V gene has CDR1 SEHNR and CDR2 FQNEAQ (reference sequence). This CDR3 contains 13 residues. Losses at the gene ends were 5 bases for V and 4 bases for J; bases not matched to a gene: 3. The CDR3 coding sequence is TGTGCCAGCAGCGTTGGACAGGGCTATGGCTACACCTTC. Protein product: CASSVGQGYGYTF.

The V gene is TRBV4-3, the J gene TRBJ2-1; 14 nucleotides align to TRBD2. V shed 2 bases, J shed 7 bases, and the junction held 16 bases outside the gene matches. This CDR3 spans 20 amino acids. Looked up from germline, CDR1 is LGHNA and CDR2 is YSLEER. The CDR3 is CASSQRSPQTSGGANNEQFF. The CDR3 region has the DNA TGCGCCAGCAGCCAACGATCACCCCAGACTAGCGGGGGGGCCAATAATGAGCAGTTCTTC.

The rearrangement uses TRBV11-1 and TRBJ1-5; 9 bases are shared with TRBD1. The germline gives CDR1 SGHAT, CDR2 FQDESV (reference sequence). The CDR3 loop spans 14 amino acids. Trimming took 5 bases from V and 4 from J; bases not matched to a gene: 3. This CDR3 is CASSPGTGNQPQHF. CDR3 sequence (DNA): TGTGCCAGCAGCCCCGGGACAGGGAATCAGCCCCAGCATTTT.

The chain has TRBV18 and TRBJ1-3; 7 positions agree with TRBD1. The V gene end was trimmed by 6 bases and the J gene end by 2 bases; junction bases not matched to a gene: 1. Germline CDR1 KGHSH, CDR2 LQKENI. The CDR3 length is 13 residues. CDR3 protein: CASSGTAGNTIYF. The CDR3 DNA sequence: TGTGCCAGCTCTGGGACAGCTGGAAACACCATATATTTT.

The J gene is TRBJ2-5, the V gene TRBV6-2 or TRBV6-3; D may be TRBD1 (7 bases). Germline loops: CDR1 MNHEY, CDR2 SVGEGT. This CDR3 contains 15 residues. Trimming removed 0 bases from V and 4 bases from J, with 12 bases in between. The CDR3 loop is CASSYSRGVLETQYF. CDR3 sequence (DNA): TGTGCCAGCAGTTACTCCAGGGGGGTACTAGAGACCCAGTACTTC.

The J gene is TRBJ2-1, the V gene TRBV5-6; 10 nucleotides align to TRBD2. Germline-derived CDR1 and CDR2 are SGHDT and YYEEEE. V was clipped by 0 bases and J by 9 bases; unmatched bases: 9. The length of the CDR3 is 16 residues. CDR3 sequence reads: CASSLDVAGGPVEQFF. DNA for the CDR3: TGTGCCAGCAGCTTGGATGTAGCGGGGGGTCCGGTTGAGCAGTTCTTC. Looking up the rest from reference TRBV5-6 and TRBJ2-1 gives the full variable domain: DAGVTQSPTHLIKTRGQQVTLRCSPKSGHDTVSWYQQALGQGPQFIFQYYEEEERQRGNFPDRFSGHQFPNYSSELNVNALLLGDSALYLCASSLDVAGGPVEQFFGPGTRLTVL.

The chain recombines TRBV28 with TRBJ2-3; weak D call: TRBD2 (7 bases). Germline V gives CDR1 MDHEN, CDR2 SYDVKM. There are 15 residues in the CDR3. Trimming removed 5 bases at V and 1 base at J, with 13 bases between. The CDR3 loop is CASSQGGGGTDTQYF. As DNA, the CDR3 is TGTGCCAGCAGTCAAGGGGGGGGAGGCACAGATACGCAGTATTTT.

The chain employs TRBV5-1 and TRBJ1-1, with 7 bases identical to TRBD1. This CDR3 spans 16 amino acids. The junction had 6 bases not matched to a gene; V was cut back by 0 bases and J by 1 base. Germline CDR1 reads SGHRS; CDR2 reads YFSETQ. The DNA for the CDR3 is TGCGCCAGCAGCTTGGACGGGACAGTGAAGAACACTGAAGCTTTCTTT. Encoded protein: CASSLDGTVKNTEAFF.

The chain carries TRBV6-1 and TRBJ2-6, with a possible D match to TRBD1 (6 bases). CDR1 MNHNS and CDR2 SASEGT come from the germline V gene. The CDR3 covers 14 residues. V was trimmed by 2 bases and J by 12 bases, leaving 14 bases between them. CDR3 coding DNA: TGTGCCAGCAGTGAATTTAGACAGGCCGGCGTCCTGACTTTC. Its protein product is CASSEFRQAGVLTF.

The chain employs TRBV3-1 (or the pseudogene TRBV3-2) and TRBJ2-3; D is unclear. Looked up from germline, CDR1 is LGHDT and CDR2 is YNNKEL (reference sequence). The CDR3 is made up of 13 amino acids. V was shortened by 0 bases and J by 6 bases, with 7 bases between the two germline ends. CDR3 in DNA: TGTGCCAGCAGCCAAGATCGCGGTGATACGCAGTATTTT. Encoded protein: CASSQDRGDTQYF.

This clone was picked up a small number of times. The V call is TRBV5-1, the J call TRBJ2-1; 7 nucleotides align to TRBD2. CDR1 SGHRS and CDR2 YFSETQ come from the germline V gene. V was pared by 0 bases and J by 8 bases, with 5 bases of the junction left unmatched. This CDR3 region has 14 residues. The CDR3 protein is CASSLVVAGDEQFF. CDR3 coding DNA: TGCGCCAGCAGCTTGGTAGTAGCGGGCGATGAGCAGTTCTTC.

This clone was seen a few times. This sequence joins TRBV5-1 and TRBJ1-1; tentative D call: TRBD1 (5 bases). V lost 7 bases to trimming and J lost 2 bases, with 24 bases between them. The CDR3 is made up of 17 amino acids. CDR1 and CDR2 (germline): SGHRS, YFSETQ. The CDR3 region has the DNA TGCGCCAGCGGGGGTGGGAACGCCCCCCTACTCAACACTGAAGCTTTCTTT. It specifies CASGGGNAPLLNTEAFF.